A selection of T cell receptor beta chains follows, all from one sample in a study of T-cell memory formation after mild COVID-19. TCRdb independently ran MiXCR on the 5' RACE reads; one entry per CDR3 protein. The sample lists a few hundred thousand distinct CDR3 sequences, 15% to 20% occurring once. What was sequenced was PBMCs or a T cell subset sorted from them (not recorded which). These receptors originate from a man between 18 and 35 years old who had mild COVID-19 (a few samples of this study predate the infection). Cell type and time point are not known. CDR3s include the opening cysteine and the closing phenylalanine or tryptophan. The order of the fields is J gene, clone size, D gene, V gene, CDR3 protein, CDR3 DNA. The D gene is left open where the match is weak. Some rows have no size entry. The others give once, few or many, or a class for an expanded clone.

TRBJ1-2	-	-	TRBV20-1	CSASQGEGNYGYTF	TGCAGTGCTAGCCAGGGAGAGGGAAACTATGGCTACACCTTC
TRBJ2-5	few	TRBD1	TRBV7-2	CASSSGQLQETQYF	TGTGCCAGCAGCTCGGGACAGCTCCAAGAGACCCAGTACTTC
TRBJ2-7	few	TRBD1	TRBV9	CASSAGQGVYEQYF	TGTGCCAGCAGCGCCGGACAGGGGGTTTACGAGCAGTACTTC
TRBJ2-3	few	-	TRBV6-2/TRBV6-3	CASKVRRSTDTQYF	TGTGCCAGCAAGGTGCGCCGGAGCACAGATACGCAGTATTTT
TRBJ2-5	few	-	TRBV2	CASSAQTPTFYF	TGTGCCAGCAGTGCGCAGACACCTACATTTTACTTC
TRBJ1-1	few	-	TRBV4-1	CASSQGWGRGNTEAFF	TGCGCCAGCAGCCAAGGTTGGGGGCGAGGGAACACTGAAGCTTTCTTT
TRBJ2-5	few	-	TRBV5-1	CASSSSGFHLGETQYF	TGCGCCAGCAGCTCAAGCGGGTTCCACCTGGGGGAGACCCAGTACTTC
TRBJ2-2	many	-	TRBV20-1	CSARDLATTGELFF	TGCAGTGCTAGAGATTTGGCAACAACCGGGGAGCTGTTTTTT
TRBJ1-5	-	-	TRBV7-9	CASGDRNQPQHF	TGTGCCAGCGGAGACAGAAATCAGCCCCAGCATTTT
TRBJ2-2	-	-	TRBV5-1	CASSLARLNTGELFF	TGCGCCAGCAGCTTGGCTAGACTGAACACCGGGGAGCTGTTTTTT
TRBJ1-2	few	TRBD1	TRBV27	CASTSIGTGVGYTF	TGTGCCAGCACCAGTATTGGGACAGGGGTTGGCTACACCTTC
TRBJ1-3	many	-	TRBV7-9	CASSFGSGNTIYF	TGTGCCAGCAGCTTCGGGTCTGGAAACACCATATATTTT
TRBJ1-1	-	-	TRBV4-1	CASSQDRTGVPEAFF	TGCGCCAGCAGCCAAGACCGGACTGGGGTCCCTGAAGCTTTCTTT
TRBJ1-3	many	TRBD1	TRBV29-1	CSAGQGASGNTIYF	TGCAGCGCCGGACAGGGGGCGTCGGGAAACACCATATATTTT
TRBJ1-1	few	TRBD1	TRBV5-6	CASRFTGGASEAFF	TGTGCCAGCAGATTCACAGGGGGCGCGTCTGAAGCTTTCTTT
TRBJ1-5	few	-	TRBV20-1	CSARDQDQPQHF	TGCAGTGCTAGAGACCAGGATCAGCCCCAGCATTTT
TRBJ2-5	few	-	TRBV10-3	CANADVSGTQYF	TGTGCCAATGCGGACGTCTCTGGGACCCAGTACTTC
TRBJ2-7	medium-sized	-	TRBV7-9	CASSLGGGLYNYEQYF	TGTGCCAGCAGCTTAGGTGGGGGGCTCTACAACTACGAGCAGTACTTC
TRBJ2-1	many	-	TRBV3-1	CASSQDFRGGGTTF	TGTGCCAGCAGCCAAGATTTCAGGGGCGGGGGAACAACGTTC
TRBJ1-1	few	TRBD1	TRBV19	CASSISAGGRSEAFF	TGTGCCAGTAGTATCTCGGCAGGGGGCAGATCTGAAGCTTTCTTT
TRBJ1-2	-	-	TRBV30	CACNRNYGYTF	TGTGCCTGTAACCGCAACTATGGCTACACCTTC
TRBJ2-1	-	TRBD2	TRBV6-4	CASSPLSGGLREQFF	TGTGCCAGCAGTCCCTTGAGCGGGGGGCTCCGTGAGCAGTTCTTC
TRBJ2-7	few	-	TRBV28	CASRIQVAYEQYF	TGTGCCAGCAGAATCCAGGTCGCCTACGAGCAGTACTTC
TRBJ2-7	few	TRBD2	TRBV7-2	CASSRISGANYEQYF	TGTGCCAGCAGCCGAATTAGCGGGGCGAACTACGAGCAGTACTTC
TRBJ1-5	few	-	TRBV15	CATSSLYRAAQPQHF	TGTGCCACCAGCTCCCTCTACCGGGCAGCGCAGCCCCAGCATTTT
TRBJ2-2	few	TRBD1	TRBV3-1	CASSDRGRVGELFF	TGTGCCAGCAGCGACAGGGGGCGAGTCGGGGAGCTGTTTTTT
TRBJ2-2	many	-	TRBV7-6	CASSLAQARGYTGELFF	TGTGCCAGCAGCTTAGCCCAAGCCAGGGGATACACCGGGGAGCTGTTTTTT
TRBJ2-1	few	-	TRBV5-1	CASAGEVYNEQFF	TGCGCCAGCGCCGGGGAGGTTTACAATGAGCAGTTCTTC
TRBJ2-7	-	-	TRBV7-9	CASSPPIGLLSYEQYF	TGTGCCAGCAGCCCCCCGATAGGTCTACTATCCTACGAGCAGTACTTC
TRBJ1-6	-	-	TRBV5-1	CASSLGFSSPLHF	TGCGCCAGCAGCTTGGGGTTCAGTTCGCCCCTCCACTTT
TRBJ2-1	few	-	TRBV25-1	CASSEQGTDRKTVNEQFF	TGTGCCAGCAGTGAACAGGGAACAGATCGGAAGACAGTCAATGAGCAGTTCTTC
TRBJ1-4	few	-	TRBV10-3	CAISAGEGEKLFF	TGTGCCATCAGTGCCGGGGAGGGAGAAAAACTGTTTTTT
TRBJ2-5	-	TRBD2	TRBV10-3	CAISAGGRETQYF	TGTGCCATCAGCGCGGGGGGGCGGGAGACCCAGTACTTC
TRBJ2-5	few	-	TRBV25-1	CASSEWVAGAETQYF	TGTGCCAGCAGTGAATGGGTGGCAGGGGCAGAGACCCAGTACTTC
TRBJ2-3	-	TRBD1	TRBV5-1	CASSARTGGFTDTQYF	TGCGCCAGCAGCGCGAGGACAGGGGGTTTCACAGATACGCAGTATTTT
TRBJ1-2	-	-	TRBV6-2/TRBV6-3	CASSYSFGLEYGYTF	TGTGCCAGCAGTTATTCCTTCGGGCTTGAGTATGGCTACACCTTC
TRBJ2-7	few	-	TRBV4-1	CASSQGLSSYEQYF	TGCGCCAGCAGCCAAGGCCTAAGCTCCTACGAGCAGTACTTC
TRBJ2-7	-	TRBD2	TRBV9	CASSVGGTSGSYEQYF	TGTGCCAGCAGCGTAGGAGGCACTAGCGGCTCCTACGAGCAGTACTTC
TRBJ2-3	-	-	TRBV5-1	CASSFEDPGTDTQYF	TGCGCCAGCAGCTTTGAAGACCCAGGGACAGATACGCAGTATTTT
TRBJ2-4	few	-	TRBV5-1	CASSLEQRYNIQYF	TGCGCCAGCAGCTTGGAACAGCGGTACAACATTCAGTACTTC
TRBJ1-1	many	-	TRBV29-1	CSVEIGMENTEAFF	TGCAGCGTTGAGATAGGGATGGAGAACACTGAAGCTTTCTTT
TRBJ2-2	few	-	TRBV7-9	CASSQARGANTGELFF	TGTGCCAGCAGCCAGGCAAGGGGGGCAAACACCGGGGAGCTGTTTTTT
TRBJ2-2	few	TRBD2	TRBV7-2	CASSYSGKTGELFF	TGTGCCAGCAGCTATAGCGGGAAGACCGGGGAGCTGTTTTTT
TRBJ2-3	few	-	TRBV29-1	CSVEKLDTDTQYF	TGCAGCGTTGAGAAATTGGACACAGATACGCAGTATTTT
TRBJ2-5	-	TRBD1	TRBV4-3	CASSQDKTGRWETQYF	TGCGCCAGCAGCCAAGATAAGACAGGGAGATGGGAGACCCAGTACTTC
TRBJ1-4	few	-	TRBV4-3	CASSPDHRSSNEKLFF	TGCGCCAGCAGCCCTGACCACAGGTCATCTAATGAAAAACTGTTTTTT
TRBJ2-1	few	-	TRBV29-1	CSVDGFLLKGSYNEQFF	TGCAGCGTTGATGGGTTTTTACTAAAGGGCTCCTACAATGAGCAGTTCTTC
TRBJ1-1	-	TRBD1	TRBV6-5	CASRRGTENTEAFF	TGTGCCAGCAGGAGGGGGACAGAGAACACTGAAGCTTTCTTT
TRBJ2-7	few	TRBD2	TRBV5-1	CASSSAGTSGGRSYEQYF	TGCGCCAGCAGCTCGGCCGGGACTAGCGGGGGGCGATCCTACGAGCAGTACTTC
TRBJ2-2	few	TRBD2	TRBV11-2	CASSLVSGGANTGELFF	TGTGCCAGCAGCTTAGTTAGCGGGGGGGCGAACACCGGGGAGCTGTTTTTT
TRBJ2-3	few	-	TRBV5-1	CASSPGIATDTQYF	TGCGCCAGCAGCCCTGGGATAGCCACAGATACGCAGTATTTT
TRBJ2-3	-	TRBD1	TRBV4-3	CASSQEMGQGSTDTQYF	TGCGCCAGCAGCCAAGAAATGGGACAGGGAAGCACAGATACGCAGTATTTT